The rows below give T cell receptor beta chains drawn from one sample of a study of blood T cell repertoires in COVID-19. Profiled with immunoSEQ multiplex PCR; TCRdb holds only in-frame clones, not every one. The sample comprises around 130,000 clones, roughly 80% of which are singletons, and 10% to 15% rests with the top ten. Material for sequencing was peripheral blood. The receptors derive from a woman aged 55-69 years with acute or convalescent COVID-19. Both conserved end residues are part of each CDR3. The D gene is left open where the match is weak. A row's size may be missing; if present it is once, few, many or a size class.

J gene	V gene	clone size	D gene	CDR3 protein	CDR3 DNA
TRBJ1-2	TRBV6-1	-	-	CASSETGDYYGYTF	TGTGCCAGCAGTGAAACTGGGGACTACTATGGCTACACCTTC
TRBJ2-4	TRBV24-1	-	-	CATSDDRVPTDLAKNIQYF	TGTGCCACCAGTGATGATCGTGTCCCGACAGACCTAGCCAAAAACATTCAGTACTTC
TRBJ1-1	TRBV27	once	-	CASSLSRSTEAFF	TGTGCCAGCAGTTTATCGCGGAGCACTGAAGCTTTCTTT
TRBJ1-4	TRBV30	-	TRBD1	CAWRGQAGGEKLFF	TGTGCCTGGAGGGGACAGGCCGGAGGTGAAAAACTGTTTTTT
TRBJ1-2	TRBV4-1	-	-	CASSPQSRVPNYGYTF	TGCGCCAGCAGCCCCCAATCCAGGGTCCCTAACTATGGCTACACCTTC
TRBJ2-2	TRBV5-1	-	-	CASSEDREGTGELFF	TGCGCCAGCAGCGAGGACAGGGAGGGCACCGGGGAGCTGTTTTTT
TRBJ1-2	TRBV30	-	TRBD1	CAWGDRNNYGYTF	TGTGCCTGGGGGGACAGGAATAACTATGGCTACACCTTC
TRBJ2-7	TRBV10-3	-	TRBD1	CAISNTGTGRPPHEQYF	TGTGCCATCAGTAACACCGGGACAGGGCGCCCACCCCACGAGCAGTACTTC
TRBJ2-1	TRBV4-1	-	-	CASSQDPSLSYNEQFF	TGCGCCAGCAGCCAAGATCCCTCACTCTCCTACAATGAGCAGTTCTTC
TRBJ1-1	TRBV12-5	-	-	CASGLTPRKQGTEAFF	TGTGCTAGTGGTTTGACGCCAAGAAAACAGGGTACTGAAGCTTTCTTT
TRBJ1-4	TRBV30	-	TRBD1	CAWSPRQGGEKLFF	TGTGCCTGGAGCCCAAGACAGGGTGGTGAAAAACTGTTTTTT
TRBJ2-5	TRBV28	-	-	CASSSGGQLGTQYF	TGTGCCAGCAGTTCCGGGGGACAGTTAGGGACCCAGTACTTC
TRBJ2-7	TRBV11-2	-	-	CASSLGQGPSYEQYF	TGTGCCAGCAGCTTAGGGCAGGGCCCATCCTACGAGCAGTACTTC
TRBJ2-7	TRBV7-9	-	TRBD1	CASSRQGSSYEQYF	TGTGCCAGCAGTAGACAGGGGAGCTCCTACGAGCAGTACTTC
TRBJ1-2	TRBV12-3/TRBV12-4	-	TRBD1	CASSSAGGWGYTF	TGTGCCAGCAGTTCCGCAGGGGGCTGGGGCTACACCTTC
TRBJ2-1	TRBV7-2	-	TRBD2	CASSWTGGLNEQFF	TGTGCCAGCAGCTGGACGGGGGGGCTGAATGAGCAGTTCTTC
TRBJ1-5	TRBV19	-	TRBD1	CASRDRGPYQPQHF	TGTGCCAGTAGGGACAGGGGCCCCTATCAGCCCCAGCATTTT
TRBJ2-4	TRBV20-1	-	TRBD2	CSASGGGRAKNIQYF	TGCAGTGCTAGTGGGGGGGGTAGGGCCAAAAACATTCAGTACTTC
TRBJ1-2	TRBV7-9	-	-	CASPVREGYGYTF	TGTGCCAGCCCGGTGAGGGAAGGCTATGGCTACACCTTC
TRBJ2-2	TRBV19	-	-	CATFEIGGAGELFF	TGTGCCACCTTTGAGATTGGAGGGGCCGGGGAGCTGTTTTTT
TRBJ2-2	TRBV3-1/TRBV3-2	-	-	CASSQAITGSTGELFF	TGTGCCAGCAGCCAAGCTATAACAGGGAGCACCGGGGAGCTGTTTTTT
TRBJ1-4	TRBV11-2	-	TRBD1	CASRTGRAEKLFF	TGTGCCAGCAGGACAGGGCGGGCTGAAAAACTGTTTTTT
TRBJ2-2	TRBV5-5	-	-	CASSLNWGAGELFF	TGTGCCAGCAGCTTGAATTGGGGGGCCGGGGAGCTGTTTTTT
TRBJ1-2	TRBV14	few	-	CASSRAGANYGYTF	TGTGCCAGCAGCCGGGCCGGGGCTAACTATGGCTACACCTTC
TRBJ1-1	TRBV27	-	-	CASSFKGDMNTEAFF	TGTGCCAGCAGTTTTAAGGGGGACATGAACACTGAAGCTTTCTTT
TRBJ1-2	TRBV7-8	-	-	CASSLSGLSGGYTF	TGTGCCAGCAGCTTATCCGGTCTCTCGGGGGGCTACACCTTC
TRBJ2-3	TRBV24-1	-	-	CATSVSGSLTDTQYF	TGTGCCACCAGTGTTTCAGGGTCCCTCACAGATACGCAGTATTTT
TRBJ1-2	TRBV27	-	TRBD1	CASSPIGQGFGYTF	TGTGCCAGCAGTCCTATCGGACAGGGATTTGGCTACACCTTC
TRBJ2-2	TRBV12-3/TRBV12-4	once	TRBD2	CASTLGRGELFF	TGTGCCAGCACCCTCGGGAGGGGGGAGCTGTTTTTT
TRBJ2-1	TRBV12-3/TRBV12-4	-	TRBD2	CASTKLAGIEQFF	TGTGCCAGCACGAAACTAGCGGGAATCGAGCAGTTCTTC
TRBJ2-2	TRBV27	-	-	CASRLGQPRLGGELFF	TGTGCCAGCAGATTGGGCCAACCAAGACTAGGCGGGGAGCTGTTTTTT
TRBJ2-2	TRBV7-9	-	-	CASSLDQGLTGELFF	TGTGCCAGCAGCTTAGATCAGGGGCTCACCGGGGAGCTGTTTTTT
TRBJ2-3	TRBV7-7	-	-	CASSPGRGGPDTQYF	TGTGCCAGCAGCCCAGGCCGCGGGGGCCCAGATACGCAGTATTTT
TRBJ1-2	TRBV3-1/TRBV3-2	-	TRBD1	CASSQRTGARGYTF	TGTGCCAGCAGCCAAAGGACAGGAGCGAGGGGCTACACCTTC
TRBJ2-1	TRBV15	-	-	CATSRERRNEQFF	TGTGCCACCAGCAGAGAGCGTCGAAATGAGCAGTTCTTC
TRBJ2-1	TRBV11-2	-	TRBD1	CASSFRGTGTLSYNEQFF	TGTGCCAGCAGCTTTCGAGGGACAGGGACCCTCTCCTACAATGAGCAGTTCTTC
TRBJ1-1	TRBV19	-	TRBD1	CASNHNRGRTRNTEAFF	TGTGCCAGTAACCATAACAGGGGAAGAACGAGGAACACTGAAGCTTTCTTT
TRBJ2-3	TRBV5-1	-	-	CASSPGAAGYPDTQYF	TGCGCCAGCTCACCTGGGGCGGCAGGGTACCCGGATACGCAGTATTTT
TRBJ2-4	TRBV12-5	-	-	CASGLVPEAIQYF	TGTGCTAGTGGTTTGGTACCGGAGGCCATTCAGTACTTC
TRBJ1-1	TRBV12-3/TRBV12-4	-	TRBD1	CASRDDRDTEAFF	TGTGCCAGCAGAGACGACAGGGACACTGAAGCTTTCTTT
TRBJ1-3	TRBV7-3	-	TRBD1	CASSLNYRGAGNTIYF	TGTGCCAGCAGCTTAAACTACAGGGGTGCTGGAAACACCATATATTTT
TRBJ1-2	TRBV13	-	TRBD1	CASSPRGQNYGYTF	TGTGCCAGCAGCCCAAGGGGACAGAACTATGGCTACACCTTC